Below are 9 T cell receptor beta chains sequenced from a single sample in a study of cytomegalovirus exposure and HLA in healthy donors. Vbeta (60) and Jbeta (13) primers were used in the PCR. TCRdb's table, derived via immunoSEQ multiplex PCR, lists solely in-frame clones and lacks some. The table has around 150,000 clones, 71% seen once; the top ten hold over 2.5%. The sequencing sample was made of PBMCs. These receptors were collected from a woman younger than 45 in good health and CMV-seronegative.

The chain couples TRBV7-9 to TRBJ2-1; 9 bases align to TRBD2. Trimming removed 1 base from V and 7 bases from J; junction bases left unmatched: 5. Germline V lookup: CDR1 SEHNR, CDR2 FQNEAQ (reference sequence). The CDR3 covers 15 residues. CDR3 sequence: CASSLGSGRFNEQFF. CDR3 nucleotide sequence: TGTGCCAGCAGCTTAGGAAGCGGGAGGTTTAATGAGCAGTTCTTC.

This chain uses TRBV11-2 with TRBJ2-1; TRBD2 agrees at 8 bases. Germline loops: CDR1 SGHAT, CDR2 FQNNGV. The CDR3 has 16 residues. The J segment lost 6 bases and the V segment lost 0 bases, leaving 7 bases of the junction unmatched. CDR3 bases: TGTGCCAGCAGCTTAGAGGGGGCGGGGGGCTCCAATGAGCAGTTCTTC. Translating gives CASSLEGAGGSNEQFF.

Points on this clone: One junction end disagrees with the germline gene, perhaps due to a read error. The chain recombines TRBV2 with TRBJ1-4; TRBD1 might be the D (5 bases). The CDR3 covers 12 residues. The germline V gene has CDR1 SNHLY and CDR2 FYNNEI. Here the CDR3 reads CASSPTRENLFF. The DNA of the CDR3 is TGTGCCAGCAGTCCGACCAGGGAAAACCTGTTTTTT.

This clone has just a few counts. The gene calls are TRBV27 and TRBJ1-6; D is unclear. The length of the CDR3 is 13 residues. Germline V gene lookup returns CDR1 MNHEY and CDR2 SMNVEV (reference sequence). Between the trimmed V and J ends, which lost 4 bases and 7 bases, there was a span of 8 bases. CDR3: CASSYRENSPLHF. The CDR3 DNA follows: TGTGCCAGCAGTTATAGGGAGAATTCACCCCTCCACTTT.

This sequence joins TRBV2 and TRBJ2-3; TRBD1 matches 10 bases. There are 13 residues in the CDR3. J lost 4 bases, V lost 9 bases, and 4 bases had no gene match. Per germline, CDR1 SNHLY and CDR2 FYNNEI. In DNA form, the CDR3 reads TGTGCCAGATCGGGACAGGGGCCAGATACGCAGTATTTT. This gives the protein CARSGQGPDTQYF.

This CDR3 reads CASRGLAGANEQFF. The CDR3 nucleotides read TGTGCCAGCCGGGGACTAGCGGGGGCTAATGAGCAGTTCTTC. The chain combines TRBV28 with TRBJ2-1; 14 bases match TRBD2. CDR1 is MDHEN, CDR2 SYDVKM, per germline. This CDR3 comprises 14 residues. J lost 7 bases, V lost 8 bases, and 4 bases had no gene match.

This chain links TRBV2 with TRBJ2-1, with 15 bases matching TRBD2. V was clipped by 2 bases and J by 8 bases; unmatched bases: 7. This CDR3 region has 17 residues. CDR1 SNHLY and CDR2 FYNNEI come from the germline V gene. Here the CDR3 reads CASSEMGLAGGSDEQFF. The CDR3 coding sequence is TGTGCCAGCAGTGAAATGGGACTAGCGGGAGGTAGCGATGAGCAGTTCTTC.

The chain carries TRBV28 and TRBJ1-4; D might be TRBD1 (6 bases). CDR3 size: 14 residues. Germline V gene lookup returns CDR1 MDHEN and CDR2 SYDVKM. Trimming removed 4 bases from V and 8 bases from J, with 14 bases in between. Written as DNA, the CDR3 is TGTGCCAGCAGTTCGGGACACCTCGGGGAAAAACTGTTTTTT. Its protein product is CASSSGHLGEKLFF.

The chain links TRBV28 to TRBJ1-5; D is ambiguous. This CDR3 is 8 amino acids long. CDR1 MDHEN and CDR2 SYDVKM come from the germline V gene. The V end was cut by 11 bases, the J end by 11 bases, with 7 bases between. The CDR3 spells CASGSQHF. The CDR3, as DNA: TGTGCCTCAGGTTCCCAGCATTTT.